The 6 T cell receptor beta chains reported below all come from one sample, sequenced in a study of cytomegalovirus exposure and HLA in healthy donors. Primers included in the PCR were 60 Vbeta and 13 Jbeta primers. Assay: immunoSEQ multiplex PCR; the TCRdb copy retains only in-frame clones and omits some. The sample has some 190,000 clones, roughly 80% seen once; the top ten hold 1.1% to 1.5%. The sample consisted of PBMCs. Receptor source: a girl aged 5 to 17 in good health and CMV-seropositive.

This clone was seen once. V gene TRBV13 combines with J gene TRBJ2-3, with 8 bases aligning to TRBD2. Germline CDR1 PRHDT, CDR2 FYEKMQ (reference sequence). Unmatched junction bases numbered 12, after V lost 4 bases and J lost 0 bases. The CDR3 totals 18 residues. The CDR3 bases are TGTGCCAGCAGCTCTAGAGGGCGGGAGGTACCTAGCACAGATACGCAGTATTTT. It yields the protein CASSSRGREVPSTDTQYF.

This clone was observed a few times. The CDR3 DNA reads TGTGCCAGCAGATTCCGCACAGGGGGGGACTATGGCTACACCTTC. As protein: CASRFRTGGDYGYTF. V usage is TRBV6-6 and J usage is TRBJ1-2; 8 bases fit TRBD1. The V gene end was trimmed by 6 bases and the J gene end by 3 bases; junction bases not matched to a gene: 9. The CDR3 length is 15 residues. Germline CDR1 and CDR2: MNHNY and SVGAGI (reference sequence).

This clone has only a few counts. The DNA of the CDR3 is TGTGCCAGCAGTTTAGGACAATATAGCAATCAGCCCCAGCATTTT. It translates to CASSLGQYSNQPQHF. This chain links TRBV27 with TRBJ1-5; D may be TRBD1 (5 bases). Germline CDR1 is MNHEY and CDR2 is SMNVEV (reference sequence). Trimming stripped 2 bases from V and 0 bases from J, with 8 bases between. The CDR3 runs to 15 residues.

V and J are TRBV27 and TRBJ1-1; 8 nucleotides agree with TRBD1. The V gene end was trimmed by 4 bases and the J gene end by 2 bases; junction bases not matched to a gene: 12. The CDR3 extends over 17 amino acids. Germline V gene sequence: CDR1 MNHEY, CDR2 SMNVEV (reference sequence). DNA for the CDR3: TGTGCCAGCAGTTCTTTACAGGGGGGATACCCAAACACTGAAGCTTTCTTT. Protein: CASSSLQGGYPNTEAFF.

The chain couples TRBV18 to TRBJ2-5; 10 nucleotides align to TRBD2. With 3 bases clipped from V and 4 bases from J, the junction kept 8 bases outside the gene matches. This CDR3 contains 16 residues. Germline CDR1 and CDR2: KGHSH and LQKENI. CDR3 sequence (DNA): TGTGCCAGCTCACCTCTAGCGGGAGTTGGGGGAGAGACCCAGTACTTC. This translates into CASSPLAGVGGETQYF.

The chain joins TRBV28 to TRBJ2-5; no definite D call. Trimming took 8 bases from V and 0 from J, leaving 19 bases between them. CDR1 is MDHEN, CDR2 SYDVKM, per germline. This CDR3 spans 16 amino acids. Here the CDR3 reads CASSYLEREYQETQYF. As DNA, the CDR3 is TGTGCCAGCTCCTACTTGGAGCGAGAGTACCAAGAGACCCAGTACTTC.